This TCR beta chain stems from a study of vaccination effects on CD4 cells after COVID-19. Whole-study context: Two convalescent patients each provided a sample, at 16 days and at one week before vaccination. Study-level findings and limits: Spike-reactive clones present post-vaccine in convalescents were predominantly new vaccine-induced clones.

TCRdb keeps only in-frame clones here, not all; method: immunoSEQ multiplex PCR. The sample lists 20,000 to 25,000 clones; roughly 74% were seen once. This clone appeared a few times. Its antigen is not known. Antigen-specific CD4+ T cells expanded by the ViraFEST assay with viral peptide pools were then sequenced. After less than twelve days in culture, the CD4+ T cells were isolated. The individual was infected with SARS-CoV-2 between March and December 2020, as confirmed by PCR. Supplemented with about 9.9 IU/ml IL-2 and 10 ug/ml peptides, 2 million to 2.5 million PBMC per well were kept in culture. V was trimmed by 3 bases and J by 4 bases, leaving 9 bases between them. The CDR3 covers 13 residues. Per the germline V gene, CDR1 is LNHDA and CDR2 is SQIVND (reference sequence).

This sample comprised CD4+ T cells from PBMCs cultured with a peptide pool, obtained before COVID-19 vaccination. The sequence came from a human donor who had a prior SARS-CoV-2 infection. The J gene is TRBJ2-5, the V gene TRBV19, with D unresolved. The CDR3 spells CASSMSLGETQYF. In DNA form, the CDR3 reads TGTGCCAGTAGTATGTCCCTAGGAGAGACCCAGTACTTC.